This record looks at one T cell receptor (beta chain) sequence and its context. The antigen remains unidentified. The V end lost 3 bases, the J end lost 5 bases, and 16 bases lay between the germline ends. The V gene's germline CDR1 is SNHLY and CDR2 FYNNEI. The CDR3 sequence is 15 residues long. These data come from a study of cytomegalovirus exposure and HLA in healthy donors. Regarding the study as a whole: Immune exposure data for these donors was limited to CMV serostatus.

All donors participated as healthy donors of bone marrow. Researchers ran the PCR with 60 Vbeta and 13 Jbeta primers. Authors' analysis steps: Unique TCR beta chains numbered approximately 76 million in a later analysis, with about 11 million shared. TCRdb's copy holds only in-frame clones and misses some; the assay was immunoSEQ multiplex PCR. Clone size and V and J calls were adopted from that table, with D and trimming inferred from the DNA. This sample has around 140,000 clones, with roughly 9.6% found just once. The TCR sequence derives from a woman aged 40 to 55 in good health and CMV-seropositive. Sequencing was done on a sample of PBMCs. The J gene is TRBJ1-2, the V gene TRBV2, with a possible D match to TRBD1 (6 bases). The CDR3 nucleotides read TGTGCCAGCAGTGATCGGGACAAGGCGGCATATGGCTACACCTTC. Protein: CASSDRDKAAYGYTF.